The following is a TCR beta chain sequence with its context. Its antigen is still unknown. One base away there is no much larger clone; base qualities are not given. The source of the sample is a study of blood T cell repertoires in COVID-19 (dated by TCRdb to the early 2020s). Regarding the research as a whole: Samples from collaborators originated in the United States, Italy and Spain and spanned both the acute and convalescent phases of COVID-19. The prospective study material was composed of cDNA or gDNA derived from T cells, B-cell-depleted T cells, or PBMCs. The dataset comprised deeply sampled blood TCRbeta repertoires from subjects exposed to, actively infected with, or recovered from COVID-19. The repertoires were released in a freely available public database meant as a resource for research on the immune response to SARS-CoV-2. The samples were drawn from the first 160 participants of the ongoing ImmuneRACE study and from 950 to 1,500 subjects provided by 6 global collaborators. Sample metadata almost always included a de-identified subject ID, COVID-19 status, age in years and sex. Where available, HLA class I and class II types were obtained from metadata supplied by the sample provider rather than from assay-based typing. Overall study results and their limits: The amount of clinical and demographic metadata varied by source and participant and was provided uncurated.

TCRbeta CDR3 regions were amplified from genomic DNA using the immunoSEQ Assay, a bias-controlled multiplex PCR. The source study handled its data this way. The number of nucleated cells in each sample was estimated from the amplification of reference gene primers within the assay. To quantify the absolute abundance of each unique TCRbeta CDR3 rearrangement, sequence reads were collapsed and filtered. For each sample, productive Simpson clonality was calculated as the square root of Simpson's diversity index across productive rearrangements. What TCRdb holds here is the immuneACCESS table cut down to in-frame rearrangements. Part of the clones is not present; checked against another copy, under half of the missing clones reflect an unresolved V gene, and the others are unexplained. D and trimming come from the DNA, and the V and J calls and clone size come from that table. This sample lists over 75,000 clones; 80% to 95% were detected once. The ten top clones hold less than 2.5% of the sample.

Trimming accounts for 4 bases at V and 7 bases at J, while the number of junction bases matched to no gene is 8. Sequences SGHRS (CDR1) and YFSETQ (CDR2) are obtained from the germline V gene. From cysteine to phenylalanine, the CDR3 is 15 amino acids long. The read is trimmed to its CDR3 DNA, 45 bases read in frame from base 1. Whole blood was collected in K2EDTA tubes by collaborating institutions according to the institutions' own protocols. For TCRbeta analysis, collaborators shipped samples as frozen whole blood, isolated PBMCs, or DNA extracted from either of those sample types. This clonotype was sampled from a human donor with active COVID-19. The donor label of this sample is uncertain. The receptor chain draws on TRBV5-1 and TRBJ1-6, and TRBD1 matches 7 of the central bases. Sequencing input: peripheral blood. The CDR3 reads CASSIPTGVNSPLHF. The bases read TGCGCCAGCAGCATCCCCACAGGGGTAAATTCACCCCTCCACTTT.